This T cell receptor (beta chain) was sequenced during a study of cytomegalovirus exposure and HLA in healthy donors. Study-level findings and limits: Later on, a genetic analysis was performed. It linked a missense variant in DCLRE1C with V- and J-gene trimming of TCR beta.

The V and J ends lost 4 bases and 2 bases, in that order; junction bases with no gene match: 1. This CDR3 contains 14 residues. CDR1 is KGHSH and CDR2 is LQKENI in the germline V gene. Vbeta (60) and Jbeta (13) primers were used in the PCR. Generated by immunoSEQ multiplex PCR, the TCRdb table keeps only in-frame clones and is missing some. This sample has approximately 190,000 clones, with approximately 78% found just once. As concerns this clone: Its antigen is as yet unknown.

The chain is built from TRBV18 and TRBJ2-7, with 11 bases fitting TRBD1. Sample: PBMCs. The receptor's source is a woman under 30 in good health and CMV-seronegative. The CDR3 protein is CASSRTGGAYEQYF. The CDR3 nucleotides are TGTGCCAGCTCACGGACAGGGGGCGCCTACGAGCAGTACTTC.